This T cell receptor (beta chain) was captured by sequencing in a study of beta chain features in type 1 diabetes. Study findings and constraints: Any HLA effect on TCRB rearrangement was left unresolved by small sub-analyses. Type 1 diabetes patients showed a moderate but significant shortening of TCRB CDR3s in all four CD4+ subsets. Among type 1 diabetes patients, VDJ junctions had fewer insertions and more deletions.

Reverse transcribing all isolated RNA meant expressed TCRB transcripts were sequenced. Each sample of naive, central memory or regulatory T cells had, on average, roughly 3.6 million reads. Some clones are missing from TCRdb's copy, which holds only in-frame ones; the method was immunoSEQ multiplex PCR. The data contain roughly 300,000 clones, around 9.3% of them singletons. The V gene's germline CDR1 is LNHNV and CDR2 YYDKDF (reference sequence). This CDR3 contains 14 residues. Germline trimming cut 5 bases from V and 6 bases from J; bases unmatched to any gene: 8. A note on this clone: Antigen: not known.

The V gene is TRBV15, the J gene TRBJ2-3; 7 bases line up with TRBD2. The TCR originated in a man aged 25 to 40 with type 1 diabetes. Material: central memory CD4+ T cells from blood. CDR3 in amino acids: CATSPRSGGDTQYF. CDR3 nucleotide sequence: TGTGCCACCAGCCCCCGTTCCGGGGGGGATACGCAGTATTTT.